The T cell receptor (beta chain) described here comes from a study of blood T cell repertoires in COVID-19. The overall study: Sample material is recorded as cDNA or gDNA derived from T cells, B-cell-depleted T cells, or PBMCs.

Measured with immunoSEQ multiplex PCR; TCRdb has only the in-frame clones, and not every one. The data hold a few hundred thousand clones, with roughly 87% observed a single time. This clone showed up just once. Enrolled through a virtual design, the participants were between roughly 18 and 89 years of age and came from under 25 US areas. Researchers sorted participants into cohorts using their self-reported clinical history. Resolution of symptoms, clearance, or two negative PCRs was present in recovered Cohort 3 donors. Material for sequencing was PBMCs or T cells enriched from blood (not recorded which). This clonotype was obtained from a woman in her twenties or thirties who had recovered from COVID-19.

The CDR3 DNA reads as TGTGCCAGCTCACCTGAGCAGGGGGGAAGGGCTGAAGCTTTCTTT. Its translation: CASSPEQGGRAEAFF. V gene TRBV18 combines with J gene TRBJ1-1; TRBD1 aligns across 7 bases. Losses at the gene ends were 3 bases for V and 6 bases for J; bases not matched to a gene: 10. The CDR3 has 15 residues. Germline V gene sequence: CDR1 KGHSH, CDR2 LQKENI.